These 22 T cell receptor beta chains share one sample of origin, sequenced in a study of T-cell reconstitution after alpha-beta-depleted transplantation in children. Unique molecular identifiers were incorporated when the TCRbeta library was constructed. TCRdb recomputed calls from the PCR reads with MiXCR, one row per CDR3 protein. The table lists a few hundred thousand distinct CDR3 sequences, more than 20% of them singletons. Sequencing used PBMCs, obtained before TCRalphabeta/CD19-depleted stem cell transplant. These receptor sequences come from a girl aged 2 to 10 with Fanconi anemia, due to receive a stem cell transplant.

This clonotype has more than one count but fewer than ten. The V and J genes are TRBV28 and TRBJ2-7; D might be TRBD1 or TRBD2, each matching 5 bases. The V end lost 4 bases, the J end lost 4 bases, and 11 bases lay between the germline ends. Looked up from germline, CDR1 is MDHEN and CDR2 is SYDVKM. This CDR3 is built from 13 residues. CDR3 residues: CASSYGAPYEQYF. CDR3 DNA sequence: TGTGCCAGCAGTTACGGGGCACCGTACGAGCAGTACTTC.

In its sample, this clonotype was seen many times. This CDR3 reads CSAGLAGGSYNEQFF. The CDR3 nucleotides are TGCAGTGCAGGGTTAGCGGGAGGATCCTACAATGAGCAGTTCTTC. V usage is TRBV20-1 and J usage is TRBJ2-1; 10 nucleotides agree with TRBD2. Unmatched junction bases numbered 6, after V lost 6 bases and J lost 1 base. The CDR3 loop spans 15 amino acids. Germline CDR1 is DFQATT and CDR2 is SNEGSKA (reference sequence).

In its sample, this clonotype was seen a few times. The V gene is TRBV7-3, the J gene TRBJ2-5, with TRBD2 identical over 13 bases. Germline lookup yields CDR1 SGHTA and CDR2 FQGTGA. The J segment lost 5 bases and the V segment lost 5 bases, leaving 8 bases of the junction unmatched. The CDR3 extends over 16 amino acids. The CDR3 loop reads CASSPLGLAGVETQYF. The CDR3 DNA follows: TGTGCCAGCAGCCCCCTCGGACTAGCGGGAGTGGAGACCCAGTACTTC. Filled out from reference TRBV7-3 and TRBJ2-5, the complete variable domain reads GAGVSQTPSNKVTEKGKYVELRCDPISGHTALYWYRQSLGQGPEFLIYFQGTGAADDSGLPNDRFFAVRPEGSVSTLKIQRTERGDSAVYLCASSPLGLAGVETQYFGPGTRLLVL.

This clonotype has at least ten counts. The rearrangement uses TRBV5-1 and TRBJ2-7; 10 nucleotides line up with TRBD2. In germline, CDR1 is SGHRS, CDR2 YFSETQ. Losses at the gene ends were 0 bases for V and 1 base for J; bases not matched to a gene: 10. There are 18 residues in the CDR3. The CDR3 DNA sequence: TGCGCCAGCAGCTTGGGAGCTAGCGGGAGCCTAAGTTCCTACGAGCAGTACTTC. Translation: CASSLGASGSLSSYEQYF. Using reference TRBV5-1 and TRBJ2-7 for the parts outside the CDR3, the full variable domain is KAGVTQTPRYLIKTRGQQVTLSCSPISGHRSVSWYQQTPGQGLQFLFEYFSETQRNKGNFPGRFSGRQFSNSRSEMNVSTLELGDSALYLCASSLGASGSLSSYEQYFGPGTRLTVT.

This rearrangement joins TRBV7-2 to TRBJ1-5, with D perhaps matching TRBD1 (6 bases). V lost 2 bases and J lost 2, with 10 bases in between. Germline V lookup: CDR1 SGHTA, CDR2 FQGNSA. The CDR3 totals 15 residues. CDR3 region: CASSLWGPGNQPQHF. The CDR3 DNA follows: TGTGCCAGCAGCTTATGGGGGCCTGGCAATCAGCCCCAGCATTTT.

The chain is built from TRBV28 and TRBJ2-7; the match to TRBD2 covers 13 bases. Trimming removed 6 bases from V and 0 bases from J; junction bases left unmatched: 5. Germline V gene data show CDR1 as MDHEN and CDR2 as SYDVKM. The CDR3 contains 16 residues. The DNA of the CDR3 is TGTGCCAGCAGCCCCTGGACTAGCGGGAGCTCCTACGAGCAGTACTTC. It specifies CASSPWTSGSSYEQYF.

This chain connects TRBV20-1 to TRBJ2-7; 9 positions match TRBD2. Germline V lookup: CDR1 DFQATT, CDR2 SNEGSKA (reference sequence). The CDR3 is made up of 14 amino acids. V lost 4 bases and J lost 2; bases outside the gene matches: 6. The CDR3 is CSATSGLATYEQYF. In DNA form, the CDR3 reads TGCAGTGCTACGTCAGGACTAGCGACCTACGAGCAGTACTTC.

This clonotype was seen ten or more times. This chain connects TRBV7-3 to TRBJ2-3; D not certain. Deletions cut 2 bases from V and 2 bases from J, with 5 bases between. Germline V lookup: CDR1 SGHTA, CDR2 FQGTGA. This CDR3 has 13 amino acids. The chain's CDR3 is CASSLDNTDTQYF. CDR3 coding DNA: TGTGCCAGCAGCTTAGACAACACAGATACGCAGTATTTT.

This clonotype was detected only a few times. The chain carries TRBV2 and TRBJ1-1; D gene ambiguous. Germline loops: CDR1 SNHLY, CDR2 FYNNEI. V lost 4 bases, J lost 1 base, and 13 bases lay in between. The CDR3 totals 15 residues. The CDR3 nucleotides are TGTGCCAGCAGTGCATGGAGTGGGAGGAACACTGAAGCTTTCTTT. Amino acids: CASSAWSGRNTEAFF.

The chain is built from TRBV12-3 or TRBV12-4 and TRBJ2-2, with 13 bases fitting TRBD2. The J segment lost 2 bases and the V segment lost 2 bases, leaving 2 bases of the junction unmatched. The CDR3 has 17 amino acids. As DNA, the CDR3 is TGTGCCAGCAGTTTAACTAGCGGGGGGGTTAACACCGGGGAGCTGTTTTTT. It is translated as CASSLTSGGVNTGELFF.

J is TRBJ2-7 and V is TRBV20-1; D unclear. V was cut by 1 base and J by 4 bases, with 11 bases left in between. The CDR3 runs to 13 residues. Germline CDR1 DFQATT, CDR2 SNEGSKA (reference sequence). The DNA for the CDR3 is TGCAGTGCTAGAGCTGGAGATCCATACGAGCAGTACTTC. Protein sequence: CSARAGDPYEQYF.

This clonotype has ten or more counts. The genes are TRBV20-1 and TRBJ2-7; D not certain. Trimming took 5 bases from V and 0 from J, leaving 11 bases between them. The germline V gene encodes CDR1 DFQATT and CDR2 SNEGSKA (reference sequence). CDR3 length: 13 residues. CDR3 sequence reads: CSAPDQDSYEQYF. In nucleotides, the CDR3 is TGCAGTGCTCCTGACCAGGACTCCTACGAGCAGTACTTC.

The chain is built from TRBV29-1 and TRBJ2-3; no clear D. CDR3 size: 13 residues. The V and J ends lost 7 bases and 2 bases respectively, with 13 bases between them. Looked up from germline, CDR1 is SQVTM and CDR2 is ANQGSEA. CDR3 loop: CSANPRFTDTQYF. CDR3 nucleotide sequence: TGCAGCGCCAATCCTAGGTTCACAGATACGCAGTATTTT.

In its sample, this clonotype was seen many times. CDR3 sequence (DNA): TGCAGCGTTGAAGTGAGCCCCAACTACAATGAGCAGTTCTTC. This codes for CSVEVSPNYNEQFF. The V and J genes are TRBV29-1 and TRBJ2-1; D unresolved. Between the trimmed V and J ends, which lost 1 base and 3 bases, there was a span of 10 bases. The germline gives CDR1 SQVTM, CDR2 ANQGSEA. The CDR3 extends over 14 amino acids.

The chain has TRBV29-1 and TRBJ2-3; D possibly uses TRBD1 or TRBD2 (6 bases each). The CDR3 is made up of 13 amino acids. The germline gives CDR1 SQVTM, CDR2 ANQGSEA. Trimming shortened V by 5 bases and J by 1 base, and 10 bases separated the two germline ends. Written as DNA, the CDR3 is TGCAGCGTTATGGAGGGGGGCACAGATACGCAGTATTTT. Translating gives CSVMEGGTDTQYF.

Many counts were recorded for this clonotype. The rearrangement uses TRBV12-3 or TRBV12-4 and TRBJ2-1, with 8 bases identical to TRBD2. The CDR3 sequence is 12 residues long. Trimming cost V 6 bases and J 11 bases; bases outside gene matches: 6. CDR3 region: CASRPTSGQQFF. The DNA for the CDR3 is TGTGCCAGCAGGCCTACTAGCGGACAGCAGTTCTTC.

This clonotype was observed at least ten times. The V gene is TRBV5-1, the J gene TRBJ2-5; 8 nucleotides agree with TRBD2. The J segment lost 5 bases and the V segment lost 3 bases, leaving 3 bases of the junction unmatched. The CDR3 is 13 residues long. The germline V gene encodes CDR1 SGHRS and CDR2 YFSETQ. DNA for the CDR3: TGCGCCAGCAGCTGGACTAGCATCGAGACCCAGTACTTC. This translates into CASSWTSIETQYF.

This clonotype was picked up a small number of times. The chain uses TRBV12-3 or TRBV12-4 and TRBJ2-2, with 7 bases lining up with TRBD1. The CDR3 runs 14 residues. V lost 2 bases and J lost 5; bases outside the gene matches: 2. The CDR3 reads CASSLPDRTGELFF. CDR3 bases: TGTGCCAGCAGTTTACCGGACAGGACCGGGGAGCTGTTTTTT.

This clonotype was detected only a few times. The V and J genes are TRBV7-2 and TRBJ2-1; 12 bases map to TRBD2. The junction had 7 bases not matched to a gene; V was cut back by 2 bases and J by 5 bases. CDR1 and CDR2 from the germline V gene are SGHTA and FQGNSA. The CDR3 runs 17 residues. The CDR3 DNA is TGTGCCAGCAGCTTAAGGCTAGCGGGGGGGCTCGACAATGAGCAGTTCTTC. It codes for CASSLRLAGGLDNEQFF.

The table lists this clonotype with a few counts. The V gene is TRBV7-2, the J gene TRBJ1-2, with D uncertain. Trimming removed 1 base from V and 5 bases from J, with 2 bases in between. The CDR3 totals 11 residues. Germline CDR1 SGHTA, CDR2 FQGNSA. CDR3 region: CASSLVYGYTF. Written as DNA, the CDR3 is TGTGCCAGCAGCTTAGTTTATGGCTACACCTTC.

In its sample, this clonotype was seen many times. The chain has TRBV20-1 and TRBJ2-7; D is uncertain. Germline V lookup: CDR1 DFQATT, CDR2 SNEGSKA (reference sequence). The CDR3 has 11 residues. The V and J ends lost 6 bases and 1 base respectively, with 7 bases between them. The CDR3 region has the DNA TGCAGTGCGACCGGGTCCTACGAGCAGTACTTC. As protein: CSATGSYEQYF.

The rearrangement links TRBV29-1 to TRBJ1-3; D gene ambiguous. CDR1 is SQVTM, CDR2 ANQGSEA, per germline. V lost 4 bases to trimming and J lost 8 bases, with 12 bases between them. The CDR3 runs 12 residues. CDR3 sequence (DNA): TGCAGCGTTGGAACCGCGGCAGACACCATATATTTT. Protein product: CSVGTAADTIYF.